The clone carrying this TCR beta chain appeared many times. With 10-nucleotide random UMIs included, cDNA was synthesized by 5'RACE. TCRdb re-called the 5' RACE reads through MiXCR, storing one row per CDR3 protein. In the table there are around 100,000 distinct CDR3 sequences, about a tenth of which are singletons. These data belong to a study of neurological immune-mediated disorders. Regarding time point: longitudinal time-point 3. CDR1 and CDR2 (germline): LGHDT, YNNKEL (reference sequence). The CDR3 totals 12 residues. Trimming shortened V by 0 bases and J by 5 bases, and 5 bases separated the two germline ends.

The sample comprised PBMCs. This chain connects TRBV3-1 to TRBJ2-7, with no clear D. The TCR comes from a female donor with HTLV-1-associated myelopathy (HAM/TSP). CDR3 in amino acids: CASSQDWDEQYF. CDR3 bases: TGTGCCAGCAGCCAAGATTGGGACGAGCAGTACTTC.